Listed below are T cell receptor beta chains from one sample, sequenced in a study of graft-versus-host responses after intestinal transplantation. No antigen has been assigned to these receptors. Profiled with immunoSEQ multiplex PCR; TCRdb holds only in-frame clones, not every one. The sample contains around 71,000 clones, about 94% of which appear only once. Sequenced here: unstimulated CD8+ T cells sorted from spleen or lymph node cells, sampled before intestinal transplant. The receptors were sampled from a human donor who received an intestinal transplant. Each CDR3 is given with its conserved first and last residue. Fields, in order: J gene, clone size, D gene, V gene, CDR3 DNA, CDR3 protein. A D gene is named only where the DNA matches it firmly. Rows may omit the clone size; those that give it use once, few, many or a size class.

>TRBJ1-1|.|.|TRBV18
TGTGCCAGCTCACCCCCTGGCAATCCCACTGAAGCTTTCTTT
CASSPPGNPTEAFF
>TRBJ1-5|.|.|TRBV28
TGTGCCAGCAGACCCACCCCGGCAGGAAGATGGTATCAGCCCCAGCATTTT
CASRPTPAGRWYQPQHF
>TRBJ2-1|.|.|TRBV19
TGTGCCAGTAGTGGAGGGGACGGAGACAATGAGCAGTTCTTC
CASSGGDGDNEQFF
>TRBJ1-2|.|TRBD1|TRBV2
TGTGCCCGGGACAGGGAGGATGGCTACACCTTC
CARDREDGYTF
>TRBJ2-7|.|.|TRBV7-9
TGTGCCAGTAGCCCCGGGACTGCCAACGAGCAGTACTTC
CASSPGTANEQYF
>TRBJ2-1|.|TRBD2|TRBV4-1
TGCGCCAGCAGCCAAGTGCAAGGTGGACTAGCGGGACGAAATGAGCAGTTCTTC
CASSQVQGGLAGRNEQFF
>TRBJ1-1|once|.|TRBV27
TGTGCCAGCAGTTTAGGGGGTCCCGGCACTGAAGCTTTCTTT
CASSLGGPGTEAFF
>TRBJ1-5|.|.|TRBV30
TGTGCCTGGAGTGGGGATGGGAGGGATCAGCCCCAGCATTTT
CAWSGDGRDQPQHF
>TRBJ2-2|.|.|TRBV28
TGTGCCAGCAGTTTATGGCCGGGGGTAGACACCGGGGAGCTGTTTTTT
CASSLWPGVDTGELFF
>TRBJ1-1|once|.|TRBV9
TGTGCCAGCAGCGTAGGGGCGGGGATGAACACTGAAGCTTTCTTT
CASSVGAGMNTEAFF
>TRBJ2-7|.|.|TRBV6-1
TGTGCCAGCAGTGAAAGGGGAGTAGGGACCTACGAGCAGTACTTC
CASSERGVGTYEQYF
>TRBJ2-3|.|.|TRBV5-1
TGCGCCAGCAGCTTACCAGGGGAGTTCACAGATACGCAGTATTTT
CASSLPGEFTDTQYF
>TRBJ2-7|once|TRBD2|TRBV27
TGTGCCAGCAGTTTACTGGCTAGCGGGACCTACGAGCAGTACTTC
CASSLLASGTYEQYF
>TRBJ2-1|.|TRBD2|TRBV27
TGTGCCAGCAGTGTTCTAGCGGGAGGGCATAATGAGCAGTTCTTC
CASSVLAGGHNEQFF
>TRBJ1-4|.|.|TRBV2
TGTGCCGTCCTGGGGGTTCACGAAAAACTGTTTTTT
CAVLGVHEKLFF
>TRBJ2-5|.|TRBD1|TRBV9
TGTGCCAGCAGCGTAGCAGGCAGGGGGATGGAGACCCAGTACTTC
CASSVAGRGMETQYF
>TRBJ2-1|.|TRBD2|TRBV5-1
TGCGCCAGCAGCTTGGGAGGACTAGCGGGAGAGTCCTACAATGAGCAGTTCTTC
CASSLGGLAGESYNEQFF
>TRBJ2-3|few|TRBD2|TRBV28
TGTGCCAGCAGTTCCCTAGCGGGAGGAGCCCCCCTTAGCACAGATACGCAGTATTTT
CASSSLAGGAPLSTDTQYF
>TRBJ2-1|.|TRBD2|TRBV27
TGTGCCAGCAGTTTAGAGCTAGCGGGAGTCTACAATGAGCAGTTCTTC
CASSLELAGVYNEQFF
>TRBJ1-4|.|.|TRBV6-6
TGTGCCAGCCAGTTCCATAATGAAAAACTGTTTTTT
CASQFHNEKLFF
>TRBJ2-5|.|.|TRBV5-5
TGTGCCAGCACCTTCCTCTCAGGGGGGGAGACCCAGTACTTC
CASTFLSGGETQYF
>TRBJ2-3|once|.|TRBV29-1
TGCAGCGTTGAAGTACGGGGCGATGGCACAGATACGCAGTATTTT
CSVEVRGDGTDTQYF
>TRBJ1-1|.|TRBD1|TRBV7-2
TGTGCCAGCAGTCAACCCCGGACAGGGCGACCTGAAGCTTTCTTT
CASSQPRTGRPEAFF
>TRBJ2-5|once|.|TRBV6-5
TGTGCCAGCAGTTACTCGTCGGGTCAAGAGACCCAGTACTTC
CASSYSSGQETQYF
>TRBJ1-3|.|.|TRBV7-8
TGTGCCAGCTCCGACACAGTAAACACCATATATTTT
CASSDTVNTIYF
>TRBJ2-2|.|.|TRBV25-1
TGTGCCAGCAGTGCGGAACTAATGCACACCGGGGAGCTGTTTTTT
CASSAELMHTGELFF
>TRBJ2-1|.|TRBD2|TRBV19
TGTGCCAGTAGTATAGGTAGCGGGGGCTACAATGAGCAGTTCTTC
CASSIGSGGYNEQFF
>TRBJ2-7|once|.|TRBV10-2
TGCGCCAGCAGCCCTCTAGACTCCTCCTACGAGCAGTACTTC
CASSPLDSSYEQYF
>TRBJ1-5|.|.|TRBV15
TGTGCCACCAGCAGAGACCGGGATAGCAATCAGCCCCAGCATTTT
CATSRDRDSNQPQHF
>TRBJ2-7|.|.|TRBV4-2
TGTGCCAGCAGCCAATCCTCCTACGAGCAGTACTTC
CASSQSSYEQYF
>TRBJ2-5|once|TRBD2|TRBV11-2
TGTGCCAGCAGCGTATTAGCGGGAGCCAACCAAGAGACCCAGTACTTC
CASSVLAGANQETQYF
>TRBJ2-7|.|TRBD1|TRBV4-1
TGCGCCAGCAGCCAACCACTGGGACAGTACTACGAGCAGTGCTTC
CASSQPLGQYYEQCF
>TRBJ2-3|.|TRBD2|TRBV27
TGTGCCCGCAGTTTAATAGGGACTAGCGGCACAGATACGCAGTATTTT
CARSLIGTSGTDTQYF
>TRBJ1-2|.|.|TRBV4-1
TGCGCCAGCAGCCAAGCCCCCCCACAGGGAAATGGCTACACCTTC
CASSQAPPQGNGYTF
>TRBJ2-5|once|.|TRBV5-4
TGTGCCAGCAGCTGGGCCCTATCTCAAGAGACCCAGTACTTC
CASSWALSQETQYF
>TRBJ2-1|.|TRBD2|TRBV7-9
TGTGCCAGCAGCTCAGAAGCGGGAGCGATGAACAATGAGCAGTTCTTC
CASSSEAGAMNNEQFF
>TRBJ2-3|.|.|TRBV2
TGTGCCAGCAGTGAATTGTTAATCGATACGCAGTATTTT
CASSELLIDTQYF
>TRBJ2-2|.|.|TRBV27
TGTGCCAGCAGTTTGGCCCCTCAATACAGGGGAGGTAACACCGGGGAGCTGTTTTTT
CASSLAPQYRGGNTGELFF
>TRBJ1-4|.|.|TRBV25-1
TGTGCCAGCAGTGATATGGAAATTGAAAAACTGTTTTTT
CASSDMEIEKLFF
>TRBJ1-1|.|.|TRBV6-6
TGTGCCAGCAGCCCGCAGAGAGGGGTGGTGTCCACTGAAGCTTTCTTT
CASSPQRGVVSTEAFF
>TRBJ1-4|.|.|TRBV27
TGTGCCAGTACGAGGGGGTACAATGAAAAACTGTTTTTT
CASTRGYNEKLFF
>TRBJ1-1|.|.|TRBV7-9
TGTGCCAGCAGCTTAGGGAAGGGGCGGACACAGCGGAACACTGAAGCTTTCTTT
CASSLGKGRTQRNTEAFF
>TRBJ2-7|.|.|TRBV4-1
TGCGCCAGCAGCCAAGAGGCAGGGGACGAGCAGTACTTC
CASSQEAGDEQYF
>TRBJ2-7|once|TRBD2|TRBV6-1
TGTGCCAGCAGTGAAGCCGTTAGGACTAGCGGGAGCTACGAGCAGTACTTC
CASSEAVRTSGSYEQYF
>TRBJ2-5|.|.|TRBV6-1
TGTGCCAGCAGTGAAGAGTTAACAGGGTTCGAGACCCAGTACTTC
CASSEELTGFETQYF